This TCR beta chain was sequenced in a study of ipilimumab plus nivolumab after autologous stem cell transplantation. Across the whole study: A median of 8 nivolumab and roughly 5 ipilimumab doses were given. Myeloma cases were transplant-naive high-risk or relapsed within 3 years post first autologous transplant.

Measured with immunoSEQ multiplex PCR; TCRdb has only the in-frame clones, and not every one. The sample lists some 45,000 clones; approximately 91% were seen once. Checkpoint therapy with ipilimumab 1 mg/kg began 14 to 28 days after transplant. Patients got 3 mg/kg IV nivolumab weeks 1, 4, 7, 10, then biweekly through week 26. The V gene lost 0 bases and the J gene lost 1 base, with 16 bases spanning the gap. Per the germline V gene, CDR1 is SGDLS and CDR2 is YYNGEE. The CDR3 is 17 residues long. The sequencing used PBMCs, collected in a trial of ipilimumab plus nivolumab as post-transplant consolidation. This chain connects TRBV9 to TRBJ1-2, with D tentatively TRBD1 (6 bases). The clonotype comes from a male donor with multiple myeloma. CDR3 bases: TGTGCCAGCAGCGTAGATTTAGAGGACAGATATAACTATGGCTACACCTTC. Protein sequence: CASSVDLEDRYNYGYTF.